The 23 T cell receptor beta chains below all came from one sample that was sequenced in a study of cytomegalovirus exposure and HLA in healthy donors. The study ran its PCR with 60 Vbeta and 13 Jbeta primers. Profiling relied on immunoSEQ multiplex PCR, and the TCRdb table lists in-frame clones only, not all of them. Among about 130,000 clones listed, 65% to 85% were seen once. The sample taken for sequencing was PBMCs. The receptor set was obtained from a boy younger than 18 in good health and CMV-seronegative.

The rearrangement links TRBV4-1 to TRBJ2-5; no clear D gene. Germline values: CDR1 MGHRA, CDR2 YSYEKL. Trimming took 1 base from V and 5 from J, leaving 8 bases between them. This CDR3 is built from 13 residues. The CDR3 sequence is CASSQVSEETQYF. CDR3 nucleotides: TGCGCCAGCAGCCAAGTGAGTGAGGAGACCCAGTACTTC.

The rearrangement uses TRBV7-9 and TRBJ2-3; 7 bases line up with TRBD2. J was trimmed by 8 bases and V by 5 bases; bases with no gene match: 7. CDR3 length: 13 residues. Germline assignment: CDR1 SEHNR and CDR2 FQNEAQ (reference sequence). In nucleotides, the CDR3 is TGTGCCAGCAGCCCTAACCGCGGGGGTACGCAGTATTTT. Translation gives CASSPNRGGTQYF.

The chain combines TRBV29-1 with TRBJ2-7, with D unclear. The germline V gene encodes CDR1 SQVTM and CDR2 ANQGSEA. Between the trimmed V and J ends, which lost 2 bases and 2 bases, there was a span of 7 bases. The CDR3 is 12 residues long. The CDR3 loop reads CSVESSAYEQYF. The CDR3 coding sequence is TGCAGCGTTGAATCGAGCGCCTACGAGCAGTACTTC.

The gene calls are TRBV5-6 and TRBJ1-6, with a weak D call TRBD1 (5 bases). V was pared by 4 bases and J by 10 bases, with 18 bases between. The CDR3 extends over 15 amino acids. The germline V gene encodes CDR1 SGHDT and CDR2 YYEEEE. The CDR3 region is CASSAGAGMGSPLHF. CDR3 nucleotide sequence: TGTGCCAGCAGCGCCGGAGCAGGGATGGGGTCACCCCTCCACTTT.

CDR3 nucleotides: TGCGCCAGCAGCCAAGGGGCAGGGGGCCTCGATACGCAGTATTTT. The encoded protein is CASSQGAGGLDTQYF. The chain has TRBV4-1 and TRBJ2-3, with 8 nucleotides matching TRBD1. V shed 1 base, J shed 6 bases, and the junction held 6 bases outside the gene matches. The CDR3 runs 15 residues. Per the germline V gene, CDR1 is MGHRA and CDR2 is YSYEKL.

The chain employs TRBV19 and TRBJ2-3, with unresolved D. V shed 3 bases and J shed 4 bases, with 11 bases lying between them. The CDR3 is made up of 14 amino acids. Per the germline V gene, CDR1 is LNHDA and CDR2 is SQIVND (reference sequence). CDR3 loop: CASSMKYGSDTQYF. The CDR3 nucleotides read TGTGCCAGTAGTATGAAATACGGGTCAGATACGCAGTATTTT.

CDR3 bases: TGTGCCAGCAGTCCCTGGCAGGGTTTGGACTATGGCTACACCTTC. This gives the protein CASSPWQGLDYGYTF. The rearrangement uses TRBV6-5 and TRBJ1-2, with D possibly matching TRBD1 (5 bases). V shed 5 bases and J shed 3 bases, with 16 bases lying between them. Germline CDR1 reads MNHEY; CDR2 reads SVGAGI. This CDR3 is built from 15 residues.

This sequence joins TRBV18 and TRBJ2-5; 12 bases are shared with TRBD2. The germline CDR1 and CDR2 sequences are KGHSH and LQKENI. The trim removed 5 bases at V and 7 bases at J, leaving 14 bases unmatched. There are 17 residues in the CDR3. Here the CDR3 DNA reads TGTGCCAGCTCAAGGGGACTAGCGGGTTCTCGCCCAGCGACCCAGTACTTC. Translation gives CASSRGLAGSRPATQYF.

The chain uses TRBV6-1 and TRBJ1-2, with D unresolved. The V end was cut by 6 bases, the J end by 4 bases, with 12 bases between. In germline, CDR1 is MNHNS, CDR2 SASEGT. CDR3 length: 13 residues. The DNA of the CDR3 is TGTGCCAGCAGGACCTCTAGGCCCTATGGCTACACCTTC. This sequence encodes CASRTSRPYGYTF.

This chain connects TRBV5-1 to TRBJ2-7, with TRBD1 identical over 7 bases. V was pared by 2 bases and J by 3 bases, with 5 bases of the junction left unmatched. The CDR3 is 14 amino acids. The germline CDR1 and CDR2 sequences are SGHRS and YFSETQ. CDR3 DNA sequence: TGCGCCAGCAGCTTAGGGACAGCAGTCTACGAGCAGTACTTC. Its protein is CASSLGTAVYEQYF.

The chain combines TRBV10-1 with TRBJ2-1; 9 bases agree with TRBD1. V trimming: 7 bases; J trimming: 4 bases; junction bases outside the gene matches: 8. The germline CDR1 and CDR2 sequences are WNHNN and SYGVQD (reference sequence). The CDR3 covers 15 residues. The DNA for the CDR3 is TGCGCCAGCATATTGGGACAGGGTGGATACAATGAGCAGTTCTTC. This gives the protein CASILGQGGYNEQFF.

The rearrangement uses TRBV12-5 and TRBJ1-2; no definite D call. The V gene's germline CDR1 is LGHNT and CDR2 FRNRAP. This CDR3 is 14 amino acids long. The ends were cut back, 1 base at V and 5 bases at J, with 11 bases in the middle. The DNA for the CDR3 is TGTGCTAGTGGTTTGGACACTCCCGGGTATGGCTACACCTTC. It specifies CASGLDTPGYGYTF.

This chain joins TRBV28 and TRBJ2-3, with D tentatively TRBD1 (6 bases). Looked up from germline, CDR1 is MDHEN and CDR2 is SYDVKM. This CDR3 contains 16 residues. V was clipped by 0 bases and J by 1 base, with 11 bases between them. CDR3 sequence: CASSLWTGGRTDTQYF. The DNA for the CDR3 is TGTGCCAGCAGTTTATGGACAGGCGGACGCACAGATACGCAGTATTTT.

The chain joins TRBV27 to TRBJ2-7; D may be TRBD2 (7 bases). The CDR3 has 15 amino acids. Trimming shortened V by 7 bases and J by 3 bases, and 19 bases separated the two germline ends. CDR1 and CDR2 (germline): MNHEY, SMNVEV (reference sequence). CDR3 sequence (DNA): TGTGCCAGCACCCCCCGGGGGGCCTCTTACTACGAGCAGTACTTC. Translated, it gives CASTPRGASYYEQYF.

The chain carries TRBV6-5 and TRBJ2-7; TRBD1 matches 8 bases. The trim removed 2 bases at V and 6 bases at J, leaving 6 bases unmatched. Germline CDR1 and CDR2: MNHEY and SVGAGI. This CDR3 is built from 14 residues. The CDR3 region is CASSYGQGSLEQYF. CDR3 bases: TGTGCCAGCAGTTACGGACAGGGTTCCCTCGAGCAGTACTTC.

The chain couples TRBV9 to TRBJ1-2; 7 bases match TRBD1. Trimming took 1 base from V and 0 from J; bases not matched to a gene: 3. The CDR3 spans 15 residues. CDR1 is SGDLS and CDR2 is YYNGEE in the germline V gene. CDR3 DNA: TGTGCCAGCAGCGTACAGGGGGACGCTAACTATGGCTACACCTTC. It is translated as CASSVQGDANYGYTF.

CDR3 amino acids: CAWSRATEGYGYTF. The CDR3, as DNA: TGTGCCTGGAGCCGGGCCACGGAGGGCTATGGCTACACCTTC. This chain joins TRBV30 and TRBJ1-2, with D hard to call. Trimming shortened V by 3 bases and J by 4 bases, and 15 bases separated the two germline ends. The CDR3 consists of 14 residues. CDR1 is GTSNPN and CDR2 is SVGIG in the germline V gene (reference sequence).

The rearrangement links TRBV5-6 to TRBJ1-1; D gene unclear. The CDR3 is made up of 16 amino acids. Trimming pared 4 bases from V and 4 bases from J, leaving 20 bases between. From germline, CDR1 is SGHDT and CDR2 YYEEEE. The CDR3 DNA follows: TGTGCCAGCAGCGAAAGATTAGGTCGGTCGGGCACTGAAGCTTTCTTT. Translation: CASSERLGRSGTEAFF.

V and J are TRBV7-2 and TRBJ2-2; D is ambiguous. This CDR3 spans 16 amino acids. CDR1 and CDR2 (germline): SGHTA, FQGNSA. Trimming cost V 4 bases and J 1 base, with 13 bases left between them. CDR3 protein: CASSSRGGENTGELFF. Here the CDR3 DNA reads TGTGCCAGCAGCTCACGTGGCGGAGAGAACACCGGGGAGCTGTTTTTT.

V is TRBV27 and J is TRBJ1-2; no clear D gene. Germline V gene data show CDR1 as MNHEY and CDR2 as SMNVEV (reference sequence). This CDR3 is built from 14 residues. Trimming took off 0 bases at V and 7 bases at J, with 12 bases between the two ends. The CDR3 loop reads CASSLSSGYSGYTF. CDR3 bases: TGTGCCAGCAGTTTATCGTCGGGGTATTCTGGCTACACCTTC.

The CDR3 spells CASSQDSRTGNEQYF. CDR3 nucleotides: TGCGCCAGCAGCCAAGATAGCAGGACAGGTAACGAGCAGTACTTC. The chain couples TRBV4-3 to TRBJ2-7; TRBD1 agrees at 7 bases. The V segment lost 0 bases and the J segment 5 bases; nucleotides outside the gene matches: 7. From germline, CDR1 is LGHNA and CDR2 YSLEER. This CDR3 is 15 amino acids long.

This rearrangement joins TRBV4-2 to TRBJ1-1; no reliable D call. The CDR3 sequence is 14 residues long. Per the germline V gene, CDR1 is LGHNA and CDR2 is YNFKEQ. V gave up 1 base and J gave up 1 base, with 7 bases separating them. CDR3 sequence reads: CASSQASGNTEAFF. CDR3 in DNA: TGTGCCAGCAGCCAAGCGAGCGGGAACACTGAAGCTTTCTTT.

The rearrangement joins TRBV27 to TRBJ1-1; 7 nucleotides agree with TRBD1. The CDR3 runs 15 residues. With 5 bases clipped from V and 10 bases from J, the junction kept 16 bases outside the gene matches. The germline gives CDR1 MNHEY, CDR2 SMNVEV (reference sequence). The CDR3 protein is CASSPTRDSPSGAFF. Written as DNA, the CDR3 is TGTGCCAGCAGTCCAACCCGGGACAGCCCTTCGGGAGCTTTCTTT.